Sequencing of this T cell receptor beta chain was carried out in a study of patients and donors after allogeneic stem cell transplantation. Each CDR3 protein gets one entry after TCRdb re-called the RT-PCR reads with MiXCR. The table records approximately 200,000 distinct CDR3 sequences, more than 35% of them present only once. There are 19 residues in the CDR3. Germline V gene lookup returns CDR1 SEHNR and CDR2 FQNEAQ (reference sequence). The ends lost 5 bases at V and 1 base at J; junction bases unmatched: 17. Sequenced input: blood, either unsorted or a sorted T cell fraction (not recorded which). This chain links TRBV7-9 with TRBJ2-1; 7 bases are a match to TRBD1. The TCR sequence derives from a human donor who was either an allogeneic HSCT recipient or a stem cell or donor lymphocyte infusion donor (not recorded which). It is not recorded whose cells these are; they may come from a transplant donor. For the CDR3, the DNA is TGTGCCAGCAGCACCCGACAGGGCCCAGCGGATACTTCCTACAATGAGCAGTTCTTC. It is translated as CASSTRQGPADTSYNEQFF.